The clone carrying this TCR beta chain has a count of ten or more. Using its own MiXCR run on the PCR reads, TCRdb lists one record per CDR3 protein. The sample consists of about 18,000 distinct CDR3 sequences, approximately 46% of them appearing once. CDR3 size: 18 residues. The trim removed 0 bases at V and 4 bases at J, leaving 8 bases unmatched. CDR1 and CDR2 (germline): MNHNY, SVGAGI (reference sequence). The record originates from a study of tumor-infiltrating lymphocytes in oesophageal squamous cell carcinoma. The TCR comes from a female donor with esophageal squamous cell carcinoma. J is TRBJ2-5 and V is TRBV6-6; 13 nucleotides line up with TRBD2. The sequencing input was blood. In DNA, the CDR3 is TGTGCCAGCAGTTACTCAGGACTAGCGGGAGAAGGCGCAGAGACCCAGTACTTC. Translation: CASSYSGLAGEGAETQYF.